The 16 T cell receptor beta chains given below trace back to one sample, sequenced in a study of shared T cell receptors in the human thymus. Produced via immunoSEQ multiplex PCR; TCRdb's table is partial and in-frame only. This sample has 600,000 to 900,000 clones, with around 85% found just once. These data were also filed under a second study, of human thymus T cells.

Sequencing was done on a sample of thymocytes. The source of these receptors is a girl less than two years old with a congenital heart defect.

In its sample, this clone was seen a few times. The V gene is TRBV4-3, the J gene TRBJ2-1; TRBD2 matches at 15 bases. CDR3 length: 19 residues. CDR1 LGHNA and CDR2 YSLEER come from the germline V gene. V gave up 2 bases and J gave up 4 bases; unmatched junction bases: 9. CDR3 sequence: CASSQHYSGLAGGYNEQFF. The CDR3 DNA is TGCGCCAGCAGCCAACACTACTCGGGACTAGCGGGGGGATACAATGAGCAGTTCTTC.

The gene calls are TRBV6-4 and TRBJ1-5; 8 nucleotides match TRBD1. V was clipped by 6 bases and J by 9 bases; unmatched bases: 13. From germline, CDR1 is MRHNA and CDR2 SNTAGT. The CDR3 has 15 amino acids. In DNA form, the CDR3 reads TGTGCCAGCAGACCCGGACAGGGTGCGGACCGGCCCCAGCATTTT. Protein sequence: CASRPGQGADRPQHF.

This clone was counted a single time. A junction end diverges from the germline sequence, so it may reflect a read error. The sample carries other DNA sequences with the same CDR3. The chain joins TRBV11-3 to TRBJ1-6; 7 nucleotides agree with TRBD1. This CDR3 region has 19 residues. Germline CDR1 is SGHNT and CDR2 is YENEEA. The CDR3 reads CASSLGGGLANPYNSPLHF. In nucleotides, the CDR3 is TGTGCCAGCAGCTTAGGAGGGGGCCTCGCCAATCCCTATAATTCCCCCCTCCACTTT.

This rearrangement joins TRBV5-1 to TRBJ2-3, with 8 bases that match TRBD2. The V gene's germline CDR1 is SGHRS and CDR2 YFSETQ. V dropped 4 bases and J dropped 6; count of bases not matched to a gene: 22. The CDR3 contains 19 residues. CDR3 bases: TGCGCCAGCAGCCCCGCAGCCCCCACCGATCGGGGGGGCGTTGATACGCAGTATTTT. This sequence encodes CASSPAAPTDRGGVDTQYF.

V gene TRBV9 combines with J gene TRBJ1-4; possibly TRBD1 for D (6 bases). Per germline, CDR1 SGDLS and CDR2 YYNGEE. V gave up 0 bases and J gave up 4 bases, with 16 bases separating them. The CDR3 consists of 17 residues. CDR3 nucleotide sequence: TGTGCCAGCAGCGTAGGTTTCCGTGGACAGCGTAATGAAAAACTGTTTTTT. Translated: CASSVGFRGQRNEKLFF.

The genes are TRBV6-6 and TRBJ1-1; D uncertain. Germline CDR1 reads MNHNY; CDR2 reads SVGAGI (reference sequence). CDR3 size: 13 residues. V was clipped by 2 bases and J by 9 bases, with 13 bases between them. The CDR3 sequence is CASSYRPEGKAFF. The DNA for the CDR3 is TGTGCCAGCAGTTACCGTCCGGAGGGCAAAGCTTTCTTT.

In DNA, the CDR3 is TGTGCCAGTAGTATAGGGAGTAGCGGGGGGGGAGATACGCAGTATTTT. It translates to CASSIGSSGGGDTQYF. The chain is built from TRBV19 and TRBJ2-3; 11 bases are shared with TRBD2. The CDR3 has 16 residues. V dropped 1 base and J dropped 5; count of bases not matched to a gene: 5. CDR1 and CDR2 from the germline V gene are LNHDA and SQIVND (reference sequence).

The chain carries TRBV7-9 and TRBJ2-2; 9 bases map to TRBD2. Germline trimming cut 6 bases from V and 1 base from J; bases unmatched to any gene: 3. CDR1 and CDR2 from the germline V gene are SEHNR and FQNEAQ (reference sequence). The CDR3 covers 15 residues. CDR3 DNA sequence: TGTGCCAGCAGGCTAGCGGGGAGGAACACCGGGGAGCTGTTTTTT. It yields the protein CASRLAGRNTGELFF.

The chain couples TRBV7-9 to TRBJ1-4; 7 bases agree with TRBD1. The V segment lost 1 base and the J segment 10 bases; nucleotides outside the gene matches: 3. Per germline, CDR1 SEHNR and CDR2 FQNEAQ (reference sequence). This CDR3 is 13 amino acids long. The CDR3 DNA follows: TGTGCCAGCAGCTTAGGGGACAGCTTAAAACTGTTTTTT. It is translated as CASSLGDSLKLFF.

This chain links TRBV7-2 with TRBJ1-6; 7 bases match TRBD1. With V trimmed by 2 bases and J by 12 bases, 16 bases remained unmatched. This CDR3 is built from 17 residues. Germline lookup yields CDR1 SGHTA and CDR2 FQGNSA. CDR3 sequence (DNA): TGTGCCAGCAGCTTACCCCCACACAGGGGTAGTGAGGAACCCCTCCACTTT. It encodes CASSLPPHRGSEEPLHF.

This clone appeared a few times. The V gene is TRBV5-1, the J gene TRBJ2-5; no reliable D call. The DNA matches TRBJ2-7 better at its end, which makes the J call doubtful. CDR3 length: 14 residues. Per the germline V gene, CDR1 is SGHRS and CDR2 is YFSETQ. In DNA form, the CDR3 reads TGCGCCAGCAGCTTCGCAGGTGACCTCTACGAGCAGTACTTC. Amino acid sequence: CASSFAGDLYEQYF.

This sequence joins TRBV5-5 and TRBJ1-1; the D gene is possibly TRBD1 (5 bases). V was pared by 4 bases and J by 4 bases, with 23 bases between. The V gene's germline CDR1 is SGHKS and CDR2 YYEKEE (reference sequence). The CDR3 length is 17 residues. The CDR3 coding sequence is TGTGCCAGCAGCCTCGTACTCCCCCAGGGAGGGAGCACTGAAGCTTTCTTT. Translating gives CASSLVLPQGGSTEAFF.

This clone was counted a few times. The gene calls are TRBV10-3 and TRBJ1-6, with 9 nucleotides matching TRBD1. The CDR3 consists of 23 residues. Unmatched junction bases numbered 24, after V lost 6 bases and J lost 0 bases. The V gene's germline CDR1 is ENHRY and CDR2 SYGVKD. CDR3 residues: CAISDYCNSTGGRTHSYNSPLHF. For the CDR3, the DNA is TGTGCCATCAGCGACTATTGCAATTCCACAGGGGGCAGGACCCACTCCTATAATTCACCCCTCCACTTT.

The rearrangement links TRBV11-2 to TRBJ1-1; D is uncertain. The CDR3 runs to 15 residues. V was cut by 4 bases and J by 0 bases, with 12 bases left in between. CDR1 and CDR2 from the germline V gene are SGHAT and FQNNGV. CDR3 nucleotides: TGTGCCAGCAGCTCCCGAGGGATCATGAACACTGAAGCTTTCTTT. Amino acid sequence: CASSSRGIMNTEAFF.

The count of this clone is one. The chain links TRBV28 to TRBJ1-5, with 8 bases identical to TRBD1. The CDR3 totals 18 residues. The germline V gene encodes CDR1 MDHEN and CDR2 SYDVKM. Unmatched junction bases numbered 15, after V lost 6 bases and J lost 2 bases. CDR3 nucleotides: TGTGCCAGCAGCCGAATTTTACAGGGGGATGTGGGCAATCAGCCCCAGCATTTT. This encodes CASSRILQGDVGNQPQHF.

The V and J genes are TRBV27 and TRBJ2-7; 8 bases match TRBD2. V dropped 6 bases and J dropped 3; count of bases not matched to a gene: 10. CDR3 size: 15 residues. In germline, CDR1 is MNHEY, CDR2 SMNVEV (reference sequence). Here the CDR3 reads CASRAREGTSYEQYF. The CDR3 region has the DNA TGTGCCAGCAGGGCCCGGGAGGGGACAAGCTACGAGCAGTACTTC.